This is a list of T cell receptor beta chains from one sample in a study of response to subunit inactivated influenza vaccine. MiXCR, applied by TCRdb to the RT-PCR reads, yields one record per CDR3 protein. The sample contains around 500,000 distinct CDR3 sequences, approximately 10% of which appear only once. Sequenced here: PBMCs from blood, sampled roughly 6 weeks after vaccination. All receptors come from a man between 50 and 59 years old who received an inactivated influenza vaccine. Each CDR3 is given with its conserved first and last residue. A D gene is named only where the DNA matches it firmly. Some rows mark clone size as missing; the rest say once, few, many or name a class of expanded clone.

clone_size d_call j_call v_call cdr3_aa cdr3_nt
- TRBD2 TRBJ2-1 TRBV5-8 CASSRGWSGRNNEQFF TGTGCCAGCAGCCGGGGTTGGAGCGGGAGAAACAATGAGCAGTTCTTC
many - TRBJ2-5 TRBV29-1 CSVAEGETQYF TGCAGCGTTGCGGAGGGGGAGACCCAGTACTTC
few - TRBJ1-2 TRBV5-1 CASSEDSRVENYGYTF TGCGCCAGCAGCGAAGATTCAAGGGTAGAAAACTATGGCTACACCTTC
many TRBD1 TRBJ1-2 TRBV28 CASSFLTGGSYGYTF TGTGCCAGCAGTTTCCTCACAGGGGGTTCCTATGGCTACACCTTC
few - TRBJ2-7 TRBV5-6 CASHSDRPPPYEQYF TGTGCCAGCCACTCCGACAGGCCGCCACCCTACGAGCAGTACTTC
- - TRBJ1-6 TRBV7-9 CASSKISYNSPLHF TGTGCCAGCAGCAAAATCTCCTATAATTCACCCCTCCACTTT
- - TRBJ2-1 TRBV5-8 CASSLAAGSEFF TGTGCCAGCAGCTTGGCCGCCGGGTCGGAGTTCTTC
- TRBD1 TRBJ1-2 TRBV5-1 CASSLVGTGGLGYTF TGCGCCAGCAGCTTGGTGGGGACAGGGGGCCTTGGCTACACCTTC
- - TRBJ1-1 TRBV4-3 CASSQNLNTEAFF TGCGCCAGCAGCCAAAATTTGAACACTGAAGCTTTCTTT
few - TRBJ2-3 TRBV9 CASSVDPIGTDTQYF TGTGCCAGCAGCGTAGACCCCATCGGCACAGATACGCAGTATTTT
- - TRBJ1-2 TRBV12-3/TRBV12-4 CASSLRNGYGYTF TGTGCCAGCAGTTTGCGGAATGGCTATGGCTACACCTTC
few TRBD1 TRBJ2-3 TRBV4-1 CASSQAGRQGVPDTQYF TGCGCCAGCAGCCAAGCTGGGAGACAGGGGGTCCCAGATACGCAGTATTTT
few - TRBJ1-1 TRBV15 CATSRDLQNTEAFF TGTGCCACCAGCAGAGATCTGCAGAACACTGAAGCTTTCTTT
- - TRBJ2-3 TRBV20-1 CSAIYPDSYTQYF TGCAGTGCCATTTACCCGGACAGTTATACGCAGTATTTT
few - TRBJ2-1 TRBV9 CASSVGPGYDEQFF TGTGCCAGCAGCGTAGGACCCGGCTACGATGAGCAGTTCTTC
few TRBD1 TRBJ2-5 TRBV6-2/TRBV6-3 CASGLGTVHF TGTGCCAGCGGACTCGGGACAGTCCACTTC
- - TRBJ2-7 TRBV6-2/TRBV6-3 CASSYSIGVRYEQYF TGTGCCAGCAGTTACTCGATTGGGGTTCGCTACGAGCAGTACTTC
many - TRBJ1-1 TRBV24-1 CATRQELNTEAFF TGTGCCACCCGACAGGAACTGAACACTGAAGCTTTCTTT